This TCR beta chain was obtained from a study of shared clonotypes between healthy human individuals. Broader study findings: Naive subsets generally exceeded memory subsets in estimated richness.

Per germline, CDR1 SGHRS and CDR2 YFSETQ. Germline trimming cut 1 base from V and 4 bases from J; bases unmatched to any gene: 9. There are 16 residues in the CDR3. In the naive CD8 group, cells lacked CD45RO and were positively selected for CCR7, so terminally differentiated effector memory CD45RA+ cells were left out. Only Caucasian adults living in Nashville, Tennessee served as donors. As to this clone: Its antigen is unidentified.

Study processing details: Junction-only sequences without quality scores were provided by ImmunoSEQ, so filtering was different. Repertoires were generated with immunoSEQ multiplex PCR, while TCRdb's copy carries only in-frame clones and drops some. The V and J calls and clone size come from that table; D and trimming were worked out from the DNA. Here the sample spans approximately 2,200,000 clones, 85% to 95% being singletons. V gene TRBV5-1 combines with J gene TRBJ2-5; 8 nucleotides align to TRBD2. The sample consisted of naive CD8+ T cells from PBMCs. The source is a man younger than 35 in good health. Some clones in this sample may be carry-over from other donors' samples. This chain's CDR3 is CASSLNVPAGGETQYF. The CDR3 DNA sequence: TGCGCCAGCAGCTTGAATGTGCCGGCGGGGGGAGAGACCCAGTACTTC.